The 13 T cell receptor beta chains in this list originate from one sample, sequenced in a study of Ad26.COV2.S vaccination and SARS-CoV-2 variants. Described treatment: roughly 20 received Ad26.COV2.S at low or high dose, single or two shots; about five received placebo; per-sample allocation not given. Repertoires come from day 63 after the first vaccine or placebo injection. TCRdb keeps only in-frame clones here, not all; method: immunoSEQ multiplex PCR. Of 440,000 or so clones listed, roughly 87% are singletons. This sample comprised peripheral blood, obtained in a trial of Ad26.COV2.S vaccine versus placebo. The receptors stem from a person between 18 and 65 years old who received the Ad26.COV2.S COVID-19 vaccine or a placebo.

The chain uses TRBV12-3 or TRBV12-4 and TRBJ1-2; D is undetermined. This CDR3 is 12 amino acids long. Trimming took off 2 bases at V and 9 bases at J, with 10 bases between the two ends. The chain's CDR3 is CASSLMGLRYTF. For the CDR3, the DNA is TGTGCCAGCAGTTTAATGGGCCTCCGCTACACCTTC.

The gene calls are TRBV3-1 (or the pseudogene TRBV3-2) and TRBJ2-7; 8 positions agree with TRBD1. V was pared by 4 bases and J by 7 bases, with 6 bases of the junction left unmatched. The germline V gene has CDR1 LGHDT and CDR2 YNNKEL (reference sequence). The CDR3 spans 13 residues. This chain's CDR3 is CASSPDRVEEQYF. The CDR3 DNA sequence: TGTGCCAGCAGCCCGGACAGGGTGGAGGAGCAGTACTTC.

This chain uses TRBV11-3 with TRBJ2-7; 7 bases match TRBD2. The ends lost 6 bases at V and 3 bases at J; junction bases unmatched: 11. In germline, CDR1 is SGHNT, CDR2 YENEEA. This CDR3 spans 15 amino acids. The CDR3 is CASRLTPGLIYEQYF. The DNA for the CDR3 is TGTGCCAGCAGACTAACGCCGGGACTAATCTACGAGCAGTACTTC.

The chain uses TRBV5-4 and TRBJ2-5; possibly TRBD2 for D (5 bases). V was shortened by 5 bases and J by 5 bases, with 16 bases between the two germline ends. Looked up from germline, CDR1 is SGHNT and CDR2 is YYREEE (reference sequence). This CDR3 is built from 14 residues. CDR3 residues: CASRGRGSGETQYF. The DNA of the CDR3 is TGTGCCAGCAGGGGTCGGGGTTCCGGGGAGACCCAGTACTTC.

This chain uses TRBV30 with TRBJ2-5, with no clear D. Germline V CDR1 and CDR2: GTSNPN, SVGIG (reference sequence). The V gene lost 3 bases and the J gene lost 1 base, with 9 bases spanning the gap. The CDR3 runs 13 residues. In DNA form, the CDR3 reads TGTGCCTGGAGCCGTTCCACCCAAGAGACCCAGTACTTC. This sequence encodes CAWSRSTQETQYF.

The chain employs TRBV7-2 and TRBJ2-1; 8 bases are shared with TRBD2. CDR3 size: 16 residues. The junction had 7 bases not matched to a gene; V was cut back by 5 bases and J by 1 base. CDR1 SGHTA and CDR2 FQGNSA come from the germline V gene. The CDR3, as DNA: TGTGCCAGCAGCCCGAGGGGCGGGAGGTCCTACAATGAGCAGTTCTTC. Protein product: CASSPRGGRSYNEQFF.

This chain uses TRBV28 with TRBJ2-1; D possibly corresponds to TRBD2 (6 bases). Trimming cost V 4 bases and J 4 bases, with 11 bases left between them. The CDR3 spans 14 residues. Germline V CDR1 and CDR2: MDHEN, SYDVKM. The CDR3 here is CASSSPTRYNEQFF. The DNA for the CDR3 is TGTGCCAGCAGTTCTCCGACTAGGTACAATGAGCAGTTCTTC.

As DNA, the CDR3 is TGTGCCACCAAGGGAACGGGAAGTAGGGGCAATGAGCAGTTCTTC. Translating gives CATKGTGSRGNEQFF. The chain is built from TRBV10-3 and TRBJ2-1; D may match TRBD1 or TRBD2 (5 bases each). The V gene's germline CDR1 is ENHRY and CDR2 SYGVKD. Trimming left V 10 bases short and J 6 bases short, with 22 bases between. The CDR3 is made up of 15 amino acids.

This rearrangement joins TRBV28 to TRBJ2-7; 8 positions agree with TRBD1. The CDR3 contains 14 residues. Germline-derived CDR1 and CDR2 are MDHEN and SYDVKM. V shed 4 bases, J shed 6 bases, and the junction held 8 bases outside the gene matches. The CDR3 reads CASSYQDRAGEQYF. CDR3 in DNA: TGTGCCAGCAGTTACCAGGACAGGGCGGGCGAGCAGTACTTC.

As DNA, the CDR3 is TGTGCCAGCAGCTTAGGGTCGGGAGTAAGGATAGATACGCAGTATTTT. It specifies CASSLGSGVRIDTQYF. The chain joins TRBV7-2 to TRBJ2-3; maybe TRBD2 (6 bases). V was pared by 1 base and J by 5 bases, with 16 bases between. The CDR3 runs to 16 residues. Germline CDR1 and CDR2: SGHTA and FQGNSA.

In regard to this clone: This CDR3 is also generated by other DNA sequences in the sample. The rearrangement links TRBV28 to TRBJ1-4, with no clear D. The CDR3 runs to 12 residues. Germline V lookup: CDR1 MDHEN, CDR2 SYDVKM. V was pared by 6 bases and J by 5 bases, with 7 bases between. The CDR3 sequence: CASRGLNEKLFF. The CDR3 nucleotides are TGTGCCAGCAGGGGCCTCAATGAAAAACTGTTTTTT.

The rearrangement uses TRBV5-4 and TRBJ2-7; D may be TRBD2 (6 bases). The CDR3 runs to 14 residues. Germline V gene data show CDR1 as SGHNT and CDR2 as YYREEE (reference sequence). Trimming removed 4 bases at V and 1 base at J, with 12 bases between. As DNA, the CDR3 is TGTGCCAGCAGCAACCGGGACTTTTCCTACGAGCAGTACTTC. As protein: CASSNRDFSYEQYF.

The chain links TRBV11-2 to TRBJ2-2; no firm D call. Germline CDR1 reads SGHAT; CDR2 reads FQNNGV. This CDR3 has 16 residues. V was shortened by 2 bases and J by 2 bases, with 12 bases between the two germline ends. DNA of the CDR3: TGTGCCAGCAGCTTAAGGCAACTTCTAAACACCGGGGAGCTGTTTTTT. Amino acid sequence: CASSLRQLLNTGELFF.